Shown below are 14 T cell receptor beta chains from a single sample sequenced in a study of CD8 T cells in Susac syndrome. Reverse transcription used roughly 0.5 to 1 ug RNA and random hexamers. One entry per CDR3 protein results from TCRdb running MiXCR on the immunoSEQ multiplex PCR reads. The sample includes about 120,000 distinct CDR3 sequences, about 93% of them seen just once. Sequences were obtained from CD4+ T cells from PBMCs. The receptors stem from a human donor in good health.

This chain uses TRBV20-1 with TRBJ1-3; tentatively, D is TRBD1 (5 bases). This CDR3 is 15 amino acids long. Looked up from germline, CDR1 is DFQATT and CDR2 is SNEGSKA (reference sequence). Trimming stripped 6 bases from V and 0 bases from J, with 15 bases between. In nucleotides, the CDR3 is TGCAGTGCCGGAGGGCAGGGATCCTCTGGAAACACCATATATTTT. Protein sequence: CSAGGQGSSGNTIYF.

The J gene is TRBJ2-5, the V gene TRBV16, with D hard to call. Germline CDR1 is KGHSY and CDR2 is FQNENV. Trimming removed 0 bases at V and 3 bases at J, with 2 bases between. CDR3 size: 12 residues. CDR3: CASSQSKETQYF. The DNA of the CDR3 is TGTGCCAGCAGCCAATCGAAAGAGACCCAGTACTTC.

V is TRBV30 and J is TRBJ1-6; D call uncertain. The germline CDR1 and CDR2 sequences are GTSNPN and SVGIG (reference sequence). V shed 2 bases and J shed 9 bases, with 23 bases lying between them. The CDR3 loop spans 17 amino acids. The CDR3 region has the DNA TGTGCCTGGAGTCTCGCCCCAGGAGGCGAAGTTACTTCACCCCTCCACTTT. This codes for CAWSLAPGGEVTSPLHF.

The chain joins TRBV3-1 to TRBJ2-7; maybe TRBD2 (7 bases). The CDR3 consists of 12 residues. The V end was cut by 4 bases, the J end by 5 bases, with 9 bases between. Germline V gives CDR1 LGHDT, CDR2 YNNKEL (reference sequence). DNA for the CDR3: TGTGCCAGCAGCCGAGGGGGGGACGAGCAGTACTTC. Protein product: CASSRGGDEQYF.

Worth noting for this clonotype: One end of the junction does not line up with germline, which may come from a read error. V and J are TRBV5-1 and TRBJ1-1; TRBD1 agrees at 10 bases. In germline, CDR1 is SGHRS, CDR2 YFSETQ. CDR3 length: 15 amino acids. The CDR3 DNA sequence: TGCGCCAGCAGCGCAAGACAGGGGGCCTGGACTGAAGTTTTCTTT. It translates to CASSARQGAWTEVFF.

This chain joins TRBV19 and TRBJ1-6; TRBD1 aligns across 8 bases. Germline CDR1 reads LNHDA; CDR2 reads SQIVND (reference sequence). The CDR3 runs to 14 residues. The J segment lost 8 bases and the V segment lost 7 bases, leaving 7 bases of the junction unmatched. This chain's CDR3 is CASTPGTGDSPLHF. In nucleotides, the CDR3 is TGTGCCAGTACCCCCGGGACAGGTGATTCACCCCTCCACTTT.

The rearrangement joins TRBV20-1 to TRBJ2-5, with 7 positions matching TRBD1. Looked up from germline, CDR1 is DFQATT and CDR2 is SNEGSKA (reference sequence). V gave up 1 base and J gave up 2 bases; unmatched junction bases: 13. CDR3 size: 17 residues. CDR3 in DNA: TGCAGTGCTAGAGCGCCCTCTAGGGACAGCCTACAAGAGACCCAGTACTTC. This encodes CSARAPSRDSLQETQYF.

The gene calls are TRBV7-9 and TRBJ2-5; 9 nucleotides align to TRBD2. The germline gives CDR1 SEHNR, CDR2 FQNEAQ (reference sequence). The V gene end was trimmed by 4 bases and the J gene end by 2 bases; junction bases not matched to a gene: 8. The CDR3 loop spans 16 amino acids. CDR3 in amino acids: CASSSRLAEPQETQYF. CDR3 in DNA: TGTGCCAGCAGCTCCCGACTAGCGGAACCTCAAGAGACCCAGTACTTC.

V is TRBV6-5 and J is TRBJ2-7; no firm D call. V dropped 2 bases and J dropped 1 base, with 12 bases sitting between them. The CDR3 runs 15 residues. The V gene's germline CDR1 is MNHEY and CDR2 SVGAGI. CDR3 sequence reads: CASSYKPPISYEQYF. CDR3 nucleotides: TGTGCCAGCAGTTACAAGCCTCCCATTTCCTACGAGCAGTACTTC.

CDR3 bases: TGTGCCAGCGCCCCCACGGACGATCAGCCCCAGCATTTT. This gives the protein CASAPTDDQPQHF. This chain joins TRBV12-3 or TRBV12-4 and TRBJ1-5; D is unclear. The ends were cut back, 8 bases at V and 5 bases at J, with 13 bases in the middle. The CDR3 has 13 residues.

The V call is TRBV2, the J call TRBJ1-2; D unclear. This CDR3 contains 12 residues. The germline CDR1 and CDR2 sequences are SNHLY and FYNNEI. V lost 4 bases and J lost 6, with 9 bases in between. CDR3 bases: TGTGCCAGCAGTGGTCTTGGGGATGGCTACACCTTC. As protein: CASSGLGDGYTF.

V and J are TRBV5-1 and TRBJ2-5, with TRBD1 matching 9 bases. CDR3 length: 15 amino acids. The V segment lost 2 bases and the J segment 5 bases; nucleotides outside the gene matches: 7. CDR1 is SGHRS and CDR2 is YFSETQ in the germline V gene. CDR3 sequence reads: CASSFEGQGLETQYF. For the CDR3, the DNA is TGCGCCAGCAGCTTCGAGGGACAGGGCTTGGAGACCCAGTACTTC.

The chain links TRBV3-1 to TRBJ2-3; D might be TRBD1 or TRBD2, each matching 5 bases. CDR1 LGHDT and CDR2 YNNKEL come from the germline V gene (reference sequence). The CDR3 has 13 amino acids. V lost 4 bases, J lost 3 bases, and 8 bases lay in between. In DNA form, the CDR3 reads TGTGCCAGCAGCCTAGAGGGGACAGATACGCAGTATTTT. Its translation is CASSLEGTDTQYF.

V is TRBV4-2 and J is TRBJ2-5; 9 positions match TRBD2. This CDR3 spans 18 amino acids. V dropped 1 base and J dropped 5; count of bases not matched to a gene: 14. Germline V lookup: CDR1 LGHNA, CDR2 YNFKEQ. The CDR3 loop is CASSQGGSGGGTSETQYF. The CDR3 coding sequence is TGTGCCAGCAGCCAAGGCGGCTCGGGAGGGGGGACTAGCGAGACCCAGTACTTC.